This TCR beta chain derives from a study of blood T cells in healthy people across ages. The overall study: About one barcoded beta molecule was captured per two T cells (by template switching).

The germline V and J ends were trimmed by 7 bases and 5 bases, with 16 bases remaining between them. CDR3 size: 14 residues. Germline CDR1 SGHAT, CDR2 FQNNGV. With a J-beta primer mix and a sample-barcoded 5' primer, a second PCR ran about 6 to 11 cycles. Each cDNA molecule received a tag from a template-switch adaptor that had 12 random nucleotides. TCRdb called the 5' RACE reads again in MiXCR, with one record for every CDR3 protein. The data contain approximately 360,000 distinct CDR3 sequences, more than 45% of them singletons. Drawing of peripheral blood yielded 7.5 to 10 milliliters from each donor.

The sample comprised blood. The sequence derives from a man between 60 and 75 years old in good health. V gene TRBV11-2 combines with J gene TRBJ2-3; TRBD2 is a possible D gene (7 bases). The CDR3 here is CASTDGGGGDTQYF. In DNA, the CDR3 is TGTGCCAGCACCGATGGGGGGGGCGGAGATACGCAGTATTTT.